The clone carrying this TCR beta chain was recorded a few times. As yet, its antigen is unknown. These data belong to a study of T cell repertoires in cytomegalovirus infection. Study information: From public TCR beta signatures came an indication of both CMV infection and matching HLA type. Findings of the study overall: Predominance within the ex vivo response was attributable to HLA-C-restricted CMV-specific TCR beta clonotypes.

TCRdb re-called the reads with MiXCR, one entry per CDR3 protein. The data contain approximately 30,000 distinct CDR3 sequences, over 15% of them singletons. Sample: CD8+ T cells from cultured PBMCs, taken from culture after CMV antigen stimulation. The TCR originated in a human donor in good health (CMV status not recorded). Some clones in this sample may be carry-over from other donors' samples.

The CDR3 loop reads CASSSPGGRDEDYEQYF. CDR3 nucleotides: TGTGCCAGCAGCTCCCCAGGGGGCAGGGATGAAGACTACGAGCAGTACTTC. The V gene is TRBV11-2, the J gene TRBJ2-7; 8 bases are a match to TRBD1. The length of the CDR3 is 17 residues. The V and J ends lost 4 bases and 3 bases, in that order; junction bases with no gene match: 14. Germline CDR1 and CDR2: SGHAT and FQNNGV.